This is a list of T cell receptor beta chains from one sample in a study of patients and donors after allogeneic stem cell transplantation. One entry per CDR3 protein results from TCRdb running MiXCR on the RT-PCR reads. The repertoire holds about 57,000 distinct CDR3 sequences, with more than 10% as singletons. Source material: blood, either unsorted or a sorted T cell fraction (not recorded which). Receptors were obtained from a human donor who was either an allogeneic HSCT recipient or a stem cell or donor lymphocyte infusion donor (not recorded which). It is not recorded whose cells these are; they may come from a transplant donor. The CDR3 runs from the conserved cysteine through the conserved F or W. The D gene is left open where the match is weak.

d_call,v_call,cdr3_length,j_call,cdr3_aa
-,TRBV29-1,12,TRBJ2-1,CSVEGNVDEQFF
-,TRBV12-3/TRBV12-4,15,TRBJ2-5,CASSPPLGEQETQYF
-,TRBV4-2,13,TRBJ2-1,CASSQDRGREQFF
-,TRBV7-9,12,TRBJ1-1,CASSLGAPEAFF
-,TRBV7-7,13,TRBJ2-7,CASSAGLSYEQYF
-,TRBV20-1,16,TRBJ2-7,CSARDLARKSSYEQYF
-,TRBV12-3/TRBV12-4,17,TRBJ2-7,CASSSGTRSTSSYEQYF
-,TRBV12-3/TRBV12-4,13,TRBJ2-5,CASSPSNWETQYF
-,TRBV5-6,14,TRBJ1-1,CASSLFLVNTEAFF
-,TRBV3-1,15,TRBJ1-1,CASSQPGRGRSEAFF
TRBD2,TRBV20-1,16,TRBJ2-1,CSARDPLAGSYNEQFF
-,TRBV20-1,14,TRBJ2-3,CSARGEDRSDTQYF
TRBD2,TRBV12-3/TRBV12-4,15,TRBJ2-7,CASSSTSGSSYEQYF
TRBD2,TRBV20-1,15,TRBJ2-7,CSASGASGGSYEQYF
-,TRBV27,15,TRBJ2-7,CASSFSTPPLYEQYF
-,TRBV27,13,TRBJ2-7,CASSYGRSYEQYF
TRBD2,TRBV2,13,TRBJ2-2,CASREREGGELFF
-,TRBV5-5,15,TRBJ2-3,CASSAWTSSTDTQYF
-,TRBV28,14,TRBJ1-1,CASSLPQGTTEAFF
TRBD1,TRBV19,12,TRBJ1-1,CASSWTGSEAFF
-,TRBV12-3/TRBV12-4,15,TRBJ1-1,CASSLNGEGNTEAFF
TRBD2,TRBV5-1,15,TRBJ2-1,CASSGILAGGGEQFF
-,TRBV7-2,14,TRBJ2-2,CASSLEGGTGELFF
-,TRBV7-6,14,TRBJ2-2,CASSRSPAPGELFF
-,TRBV27,17,TRBJ1-4,CASSSVGLTATNEKLFF
TRBD1,TRBV10-3,18,TRBJ1-4,CAISERNIGGQWNEKLFF
-,TRBV7-6,16,TRBJ1-1,CASSHEAPGANTEAFF
TRBD1,TRBV20-1,14,TRBJ1-2,CRGGATGTNYGYTF
TRBD2,TRBV5-6,20,TRBJ2-7,CASSFVHRVEREEGSYEQYF
TRBD2,TRBV10-3,15,TRBJ2-3,CAIRKAGESTDTQYF
-,TRBV18,13,TRBJ2-7,CASSPRSLYEQYF
TRBD1,TRBV3-1,16,TRBJ2-7,CASSQSGGQGAYEQYF
TRBD1,TRBV24-1,15,TRBJ2-7,CATSGGTGGVYEQYF
TRBD2,TRBV19,13,TRBJ2-1,CATGLAGPYEQFF
TRBD2,TRBV4-1,17,TRBJ2-1,CASSQGPPSGSYNEQFF
TRBD1,TRBV5-1,14,TRBJ2-1,CASRAGTGYNEQFF
-,TRBV7-8,15,TRBJ1-1,CASSLGGIKGTEAFF